This T cell receptor beta chain was profiled in a study of beta chain features in type 1 diabetes. The study, taken as a whole, reports: The study found fewer insertions and more deletions at VDJ junctions in type 1 diabetes patients. In the patient group, naive, central memory and Treg TCRB repertoires seemed more alike than in the healthy donor group.

Only a few counts were recorded for this clone. The antigen remains unidentified. Sequenced material consisted of expressed TCRB transcripts (all of the isolated RNA was reverse transcribed). The protocol was immunoSEQ multiplex PCR, while the TCRdb copy is restricted to in-frame clones and leaves out a portion. The profile covers about 320,000 clones, with about 14% appearing a single time and under 8.5% taken by the ten largest. Only one heparinised blood draw was taken per donor, and its volume averaged approximately 120 mL. The sample taken for sequencing was central memory CD4+ T cells from blood. The sequence came from a man aged 25 to 40 in good health.

The CDR3 coding sequence is TGTGCCAGCAGCTTAATGGGGAGTACGTACAATGAGCAGTTCTTC. Its protein is CASSLMGSTYNEQFF. The rearrangement links TRBV7-3 to TRBJ2-1; D perhaps matches TRBD2 (5 bases). V was trimmed by 1 base and J by 4 bases, leaving 11 bases between them. CDR1 and CDR2 (germline): SGHTA, FQGTGA. This CDR3 comprises 15 residues.